The 16 T cell receptor beta chains presented below share a single source sample, sequenced in a study of cytomegalovirus exposure and HLA in healthy donors (dated by TCRdb to 2017 to 2019). Libraries were made using the immunoSEQ multiplex PCR assay. For the multiplex PCR, a mixture combining 60 forward primers for TCR Vbeta segments and 13 reverse primers for TCR Jbeta segments was used. TCRdb mirrors the immuneACCESS table, restricted to in-frame sequences. Some clones are absent from its copies; in checked studies, under half trace to an unresolved V gene, and the reason for the others is unknown. In all, the sample holds about 170,000 clones, and roughly four fifths of those were seen once. The top ten clonotypes cover about 0.69% of the sample. The sequenced material came from PBMCs. Receptor source: a female donor in good health and CMV-seronegative.

Details on this clone: Other DNA sequences within the sample encode an identical CDR3. The chain has TRBV19 and TRBJ1-1; D gene uncertain. There are 13 residues in the CDR3. With 6 bases removed from V and 0 bases from J, the gap between germline ends came to 8 bases. Looked up from germline, CDR1 is LNHDA and CDR2 is SQIVND (reference sequence). The CDR3 DNA follows: TGTGCCAGTAGGGAGGGTTTGAACACTGAAGCTTTCTTT. Translated, it gives CASREGLNTEAFF.

This clone was recorded only once. This sequence joins TRBV27 and TRBJ2-7, with TRBD2 matching 8 bases. This CDR3 is built from 14 residues. J lost 2 bases, V lost 6 bases, and 6 bases had no gene match. Germline assignment: CDR1 MNHEY and CDR2 SMNVEV (reference sequence). The CDR3: CASRITSGAYEQYF. CDR3 bases: TGTGCCAGCAGGATTACTAGCGGTGCCTACGAGCAGTACTTC.

The rearrangement uses TRBV5-8 and TRBJ2-7, with 9 bases that match TRBD1. Germline CDR1 and CDR2: SGHTS and YDEGEE. V trimming: 3 bases; J trimming: 2 bases; junction bases outside the gene matches: 6. This CDR3 spans 15 amino acids. The CDR3 DNA follows: TGTGCCAGCAGCTCCCGAGGACAGGGGACCTACGAGCAGTACTTC. Its protein product is CASSSRGQGTYEQYF.

This clone has a handful of counts. The chain employs TRBV5-1 and TRBJ2-7, with 10 bases that match TRBD2. Unmatched junction bases numbered 7, after V lost 2 bases and J lost 2 bases. The CDR3 has 16 residues. The germline V gene encodes CDR1 SGHRS and CDR2 YFSETQ. The CDR3 sequence is CASSLGAAGGTYEQYF. CDR3 nucleotides: TGCGCCAGCAGCTTAGGAGCAGCGGGGGGGACCTACGAGCAGTACTTC.

This chain uses TRBV28 with TRBJ2-7; D is perhaps TRBD1 (6 bases). This CDR3 comprises 14 residues. CDR1 is MDHEN, CDR2 SYDVKM, per germline. V lost 6 bases, J lost 4 bases, and 16 bases lay in between. The CDR3 sequence is CASSPGTHYYEQYF. The CDR3 coding sequence is TGTGCCAGCAGCCCCGGGACACACTATTACGAGCAGTACTTC.

The rearrangement joins TRBV30 to TRBJ2-1, with D possibly being TRBD1 (6 bases). Trimming pared 0 bases from V and 4 bases from J, leaving 28 bases between. CDR1 is GTSNPN, CDR2 SVGIG, per germline (reference sequence). This CDR3 has 20 residues. The DNA for the CDR3 is TGTGCCTGGAGTGTGGGGCTAAACAGGGTCCCATACCGTCGGTACAATGAGCAGTTCTTC. Encoded protein: CAWSVGLNRVPYRRYNEQFF.

This clone was picked up a small number of times. The genes are TRBV6-5 and TRBJ2-3, with D hard to call. V lost 5 bases and J lost 6, with 6 bases in between. Germline V gene data show CDR1 as MNHEY and CDR2 as SVGAGI. There are 11 residues in the CDR3. The CDR3 DNA follows: TGTGCCAGCAGTCGGCGGGATACGCAGTATTTT. Its protein is CASSRRDTQYF.

The rearrangement uses TRBV5-8 and TRBJ1-5, with unresolved D. CDR3 size: 15 residues. Trimming shortened V by 4 bases and J by 4 bases, and 15 bases separated the two germline ends. Germline CDR1 and CDR2: SGHTS and YDEGEE. CDR3 sequence (DNA): TGTGCCAGCAGCGCAAAGAGGACTAGTAATCAGCCCCAGCATTTT. It specifies CASSAKRTSNQPQHF.

The J gene is TRBJ2-1, the V gene TRBV4-3; perhaps TRBD2 as D (6 bases). Trimming shortened V by 3 bases and J by 0 bases, and 15 bases separated the two germline ends. CDR1 is LGHNA and CDR2 is YSLEER in the germline V gene. This CDR3 contains 17 residues. CDR3 sequence (DNA): TGCGCCAGCAGCCATTCGGTTAGCGGCTTCTCCTACAATGAGCAGTTCTTC. Translated, it gives CASSHSVSGFSYNEQFF.

Here the CDR3 DNA reads TGTGCCAGCAGCGTAGTTGACAGGGAGACCGGGGAGCTGTTTTTT. This sequence encodes CASSVVDRETGELFF. The chain recombines TRBV9 with TRBJ2-2, with 7 bases matching TRBD1. CDR3 size: 15 residues. From germline, CDR1 is SGDLS and CDR2 YYNGEE. The V and J ends lost 0 bases and 5 bases, in that order; junction bases with no gene match: 4.

The chain joins TRBV25-1 to TRBJ2-2; 9 nucleotides match TRBD2. Trimming cost V 4 bases and J 2 bases; bases outside gene matches: 8. Germline-derived CDR1 and CDR2 are MGHDK and SYGVNS. The CDR3 runs 17 residues. The CDR3 DNA sequence: TGTGCCAGCAGTGCCCGTGGACTAGCGTTTAACACCGGGGAGCTGTTTTTT. Translating gives CASSARGLAFNTGELFF.

The V gene is TRBV10-2, the J gene TRBJ1-2; 12 nucleotides agree with TRBD1. Germline V lookup: CDR1 WSHSY, CDR2 SAAADI. V lost 5 bases, J lost 7 bases, and 2 bases stayed unmatched. This CDR3 is built from 13 residues. The CDR3 DNA reads as TGCGCCAGCAGTCCGGGACAGGGGGCTGGCTACACCTTC. Translated, it gives CASSPGQGAGYTF.

This clone was observed a few times. The chain has TRBV5-1 and TRBJ1-2; 8 bases are a match to TRBD1. Trimming removed 4 bases from V and 10 bases from J; junction bases left unmatched: 18. The CDR3 has 16 amino acids. CDR1 and CDR2 (germline): SGHRS, YFSETQ. The CDR3 protein is CASSTQFLGTGGVYTF. The CDR3 region has the DNA TGCGCCAGCAGCACCCAATTTTTAGGGACAGGAGGAGTCTACACCTTC. Complete variable domain (other parts from reference TRBV5-1 and TRBJ1-2): KAGVTQTPRYLIKTRGQQVTLSCSPISGHRSVSWYQQTPGQGLQFLFEYFSETQRNKGNFPGRFSGRQFSNSRSEMNVSTLELGDSALYLCASSTQFLGTGGVYTFGSGTRLTVV.

The chain employs TRBV6-5 and TRBJ1-5; the match to TRBD1 covers 8 bases. V was pared by 4 bases and J by 6 bases, with 5 bases of the junction left unmatched. The germline V gene has CDR1 MNHEY and CDR2 SVGAGI. The CDR3 is 14 residues long. The CDR3 DNA reads TGTGCCAGCAGTTTAGACAGGGGTCGTCAGCCCCAGCATTTT. Encoded protein: CASSLDRGRQPQHF.

The rearrangement joins TRBV5-1 to TRBJ2-3; 8 bases fit TRBD1. The CDR3 extends over 18 amino acids. The V gene's germline CDR1 is SGHRS and CDR2 YFSETQ. The ends lost 0 bases at V and 0 bases at J; junction bases unmatched: 9. DNA of the CDR3: TGCGCCAGCAGCTTGGACCCGATCGACAGGGGAAGCACAGATACGCAGTATTTT. It is translated as CASSLDPIDRGSTDTQYF.

V gene TRBV19 combines with J gene TRBJ1-1; TRBD1 matches 8 bases. The V gene end was trimmed by 6 bases and the J gene end by 8 bases; junction bases not matched to a gene: 8. CDR1 and CDR2 (germline): LNHDA, SQIVND (reference sequence). The CDR3 is 13 residues long. The CDR3 here is CASSRQGLWEAFF. For the CDR3, the DNA is TGTGCCAGTAGCCGACAGGGGCTTTGGGAAGCTTTCTTT. Full variable domain (rest looked up from reference TRBV19 and TRBJ1-1): DGGITQSPKYLFRKEGQNVTLSCEQNLNHDAMYWYRQDPGQGLRLIYYSQIVNDFQKGDIAEGYSVSREKKESFPLTVTSAQKNPTAFYLCASSRQGLWEAFFGQGTRLTVV.